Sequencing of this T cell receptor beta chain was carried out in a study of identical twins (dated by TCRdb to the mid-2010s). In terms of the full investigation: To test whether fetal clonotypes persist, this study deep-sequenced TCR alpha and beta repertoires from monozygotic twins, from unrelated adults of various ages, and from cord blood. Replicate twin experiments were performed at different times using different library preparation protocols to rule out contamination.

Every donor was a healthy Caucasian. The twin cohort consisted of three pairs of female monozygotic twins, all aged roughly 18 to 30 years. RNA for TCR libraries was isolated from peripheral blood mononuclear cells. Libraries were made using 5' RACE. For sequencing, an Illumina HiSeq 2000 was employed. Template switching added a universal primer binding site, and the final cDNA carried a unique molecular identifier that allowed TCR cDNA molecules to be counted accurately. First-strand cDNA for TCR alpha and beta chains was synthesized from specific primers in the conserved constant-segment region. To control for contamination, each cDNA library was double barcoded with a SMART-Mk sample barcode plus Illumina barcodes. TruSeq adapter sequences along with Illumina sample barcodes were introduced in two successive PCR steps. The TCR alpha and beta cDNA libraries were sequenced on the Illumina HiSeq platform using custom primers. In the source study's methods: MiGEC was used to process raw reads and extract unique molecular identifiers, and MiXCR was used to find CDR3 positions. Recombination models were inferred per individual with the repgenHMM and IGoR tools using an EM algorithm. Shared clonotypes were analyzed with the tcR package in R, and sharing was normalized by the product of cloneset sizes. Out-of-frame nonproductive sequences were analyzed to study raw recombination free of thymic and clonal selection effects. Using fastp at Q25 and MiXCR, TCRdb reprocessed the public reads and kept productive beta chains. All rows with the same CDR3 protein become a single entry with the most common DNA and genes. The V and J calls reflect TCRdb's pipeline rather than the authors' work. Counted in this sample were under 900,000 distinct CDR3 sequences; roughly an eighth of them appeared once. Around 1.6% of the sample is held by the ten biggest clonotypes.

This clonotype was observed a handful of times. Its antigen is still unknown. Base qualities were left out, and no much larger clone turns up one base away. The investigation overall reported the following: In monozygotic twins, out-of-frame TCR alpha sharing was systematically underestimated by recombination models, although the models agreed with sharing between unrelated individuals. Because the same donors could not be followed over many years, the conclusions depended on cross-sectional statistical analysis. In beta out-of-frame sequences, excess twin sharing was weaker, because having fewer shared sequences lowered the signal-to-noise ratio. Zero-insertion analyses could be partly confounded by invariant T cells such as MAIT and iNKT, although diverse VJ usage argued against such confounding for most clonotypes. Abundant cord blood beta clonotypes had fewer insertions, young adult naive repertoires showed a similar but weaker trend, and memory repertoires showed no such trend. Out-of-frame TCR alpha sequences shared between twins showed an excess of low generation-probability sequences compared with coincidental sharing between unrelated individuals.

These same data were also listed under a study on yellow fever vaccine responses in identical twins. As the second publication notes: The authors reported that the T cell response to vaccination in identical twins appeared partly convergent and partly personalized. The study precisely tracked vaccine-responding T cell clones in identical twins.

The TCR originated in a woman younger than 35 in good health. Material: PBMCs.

CDR3 region: CASSGYPQPYGYTF. The DNA reads as follows: TGTGCCAGCAGTGGATATCCCCAGCCCTATGGCTACACCTTC. This receptor chain uses TRBV6-1 and TRBJ1-2; the D gene assignment is ambiguous. Including the terminal cysteine and phenylalanine, the CDR3 comprises 14 residues. CDR3 DNA is the only sequence kept; it has 42 bases, read in frame from the first base. V lost 4 bases and J lost 4 bases; the stretch between them is 13 bases long. The germline V gene gives CDR1 as MNHNS and CDR2 as SASEGT.